The entry that follows covers one TCR beta chain sequence. The antigen remains unidentified. PBMC sampling occurred before vaccination, two weeks after the third dose, and at progression. Using immunoSEQ multiplex PCR, the repertoire was profiled, and TCRdb retains in-frame clones only, with some absent. Altogether 3,600 or so clones are present, approximately 93% being singletons, with the ten largest covering around 5.5%. This entry comes from a study of glioma-infiltrating T cells after dendritic cell vaccination. Turning to the study itself: Monocyte-derived dendritic cells, cultured approximately 7 days with IL-4 and GM-CSF, were pulsed with autologous tumor lysate. Notes on the study in general: Patients with more pretreatment TILs had longer time to progression and survival.

With V trimmed by 6 bases and J by 0 bases, 8 bases remained unmatched. Germline CDR1 and CDR2: KGHSH and LQKENI. The CDR3 consists of 16 residues. The material sequenced was blood, taken before dendritic cell vaccination. The clonotype originates from a human donor with glioblastoma. V gene TRBV18 combines with J gene TRBJ1-3, with 7 positions matching TRBD1. CDR3 in DNA: TGTGCCAGCTCCCCGAACAGGGGATACTCTGGAAACACCATATATTTT. Its protein product is CASSPNRGYSGNTIYF.